This T cell receptor beta chain originates from a study of CD8 T cells in Susac syndrome. Sequencing targeted TCR beta in T cells from blood (CD8+ and CD4+). The CD8+ and CD4+ T cells were negatively isolated, with the TEMRA cells enriched by FACS. A quantity of about 0.5 to 1 ug RNA underwent reverse transcription using random hexamers. immunoSEQ multiplex PCR amplified TCR beta CDR3 across 54 Vbeta, 13 Jbeta. One entry per CDR3 protein results from TCRdb running MiXCR on the immunoSEQ multiplex PCR reads. The repertoire holds around 160,000 distinct CDR3 sequences, with less than 95% as singletons. This CDR3 has 15 amino acids. V was pared by 6 bases and J by 1 base, with 15 bases between. Germline V gene sequence: CDR1 MNHEY, CDR2 SVGAGI.

This chain joins TRBV6-5 and TRBJ1-2; a weak D match, TRBD1 (6 bases). The TCR comes from a human donor with multiple sclerosis. Sequenced sample: CD4+ T cells from PBMCs. The DNA for the CDR3 is TGTGCCAGCAGCATCGGACAGCGCTTTAACTATGGCTACACCTTC. Translation: CASSIGQRFNYGYTF.